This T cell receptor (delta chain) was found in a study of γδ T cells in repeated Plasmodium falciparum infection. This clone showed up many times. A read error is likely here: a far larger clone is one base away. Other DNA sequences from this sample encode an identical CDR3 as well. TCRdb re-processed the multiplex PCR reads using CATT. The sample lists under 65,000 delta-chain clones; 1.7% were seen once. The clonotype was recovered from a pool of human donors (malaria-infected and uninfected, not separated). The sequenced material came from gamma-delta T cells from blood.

The CDR3 spells CALGSPPGKYGSGADTDKLIF. Here the CDR3 DNA reads TGTGCTCTTGGGTCCCCTCCAGGGAAATACGGTTCCGGGGCCGACACCGATAAACTCATCTTT. The rearrangement uses TRDV1 and TRDJ1; a weak D match, TRDD1 (6 bases). V dropped 5 bases and J dropped 0 bases, with 31 bases sitting between them. Germline assignment: CDR1 TSWWSYY and CDR2 QGS. This CDR3 spans 21 amino acids.